The 9 T cell receptor beta chains in this list originate from one sample, sequenced in a study of blood T cell repertoires in COVID-19. Sequencing used immunoSEQ multiplex PCR; TCRdb keeps in-frame clones, though not all of them. Altogether about 140,000 clones are present, 65% to 90% being singletons, with the ten largest covering about 3.2%. Sample: peripheral blood. The source is a middle-aged man with acute or convalescent COVID-19.

The chain joins TRBV9 to TRBJ1-3; D gene unclear. Trimming removed 0 bases from V and 0 bases from J, with 7 bases in between. The CDR3 has 15 amino acids. Germline CDR1 and CDR2: SGDLS and YYNGEE. CDR3 DNA sequence: TGTGCCAGCAGCGTAGGGAGTACCTCTGGAAACACCATATATTTT. Its protein product is CASSVGSTSGNTIYF.

The chain combines TRBV18 with TRBJ2-2, with D tentatively TRBD1 (5 bases). Germline V gene data show CDR1 as KGHSH and CDR2 as LQKENI. This CDR3 region has 18 residues. Trimming removed 4 bases from V and 3 bases from J, with 21 bases in between. DNA of the CDR3: TGTGCCAGCTCACGTGAATTTGACAGTCAAGGGGACACCGGGGAGCTGTTTTTT. As protein: CASSREFDSQGDTGELFF.

The rearrangement links TRBV18 to TRBJ1-4, with 7 bases lining up with TRBD1. Germline V gene lookup returns CDR1 KGHSH and CDR2 LQKENI. CDR3 length equals 18 residues. Trimming took 3 bases from V and 0 from J; bases not matched to a gene: 10. The DNA of the CDR3 is TGTGCCAGCTCACCGATGACAGGGCAAGAATCAACTAATGAAAAACTGTTTTTT. Translation gives CASSPMTGQESTNEKLFF.

This clone has a single count. V gene TRBV30 combines with J gene TRBJ2-5; 7 nucleotides agree with TRBD1. This CDR3 is built from 14 residues. J was trimmed by 4 bases and V by 3 bases; bases with no gene match: 8. Germline CDR1 GTSNPN, CDR2 SVGIG (reference sequence). CDR3 sequence (DNA): TGTGCCTGGAGCACCGGGACAGACCGAGAGACCCAGTACTTC. It encodes CAWSTGTDRETQYF.

The chain is built from TRBV28 and TRBJ2-3; 14 nucleotides line up with TRBD2. V shed 10 bases, J shed 3 bases, and the junction held 9 bases outside the gene matches. This CDR3 comprises 16 residues. Germline V CDR1 and CDR2: MDHEN, SYDVKM. This CDR3 is CAIESGLAGVTDTQYF. The CDR3 DNA follows: TGTGCCATCGAATCGGGACTAGCGGGAGTAACAGATACGCAGTATTTT.

This rearrangement joins TRBV19 to TRBJ2-2; 7 bases match TRBD1. CDR3 length: 17 residues. The germline V gene encodes CDR1 LNHDA and CDR2 SQIVND (reference sequence). The junction had 11 bases not matched to a gene; V was cut back by 5 bases and J by 2 bases. CDR3 in amino acids: CASSPGTALSNTGELFF. The CDR3 coding sequence is TGTGCCAGTAGTCCTGGGACAGCCCTTTCTAACACCGGGGAGCTGTTTTTT.

The chain employs TRBV15 and TRBJ2-3; weak D call: TRBD1 (6 bases). V was pared by 0 bases and J by 2 bases, with 21 bases between. The CDR3 length is 19 residues. CDR1 LNHNV and CDR2 YYDKDF come from the germline V gene (reference sequence). CDR3 DNA sequence: TGTGCCACCAGCAGAGATAGACAGTTCAGGGGCCCCCACACAGATACGCAGTATTTT. The encoded protein is CATSRDRQFRGPHTDTQYF. Full variable domain (rest looked up from reference TRBV15 and TRBJ2-3): DAMVIQNPRYQVTQFGKPVTLSCSQTLNHNVMYWYQQKSSQAPKLLFHYYDKDFNNEADTPDNFQSRRPNTSFCFLDIRSPGLGDTAMYLCATSRDRQFRGPHTDTQYFGPGTRLTVL.

The V and J genes are TRBV10-2 and TRBJ2-1, with 11 nucleotides matching TRBD2. The trim removed 8 bases at V and 1 base at J, leaving 22 bases unmatched. Per germline, CDR1 WSHSY and CDR2 SAAADI. The CDR3 spans 21 residues. CDR3 residues: CASATELLAGESGISYNEQFF. CDR3 sequence (DNA): TGCGCCAGCGCGACTGAATTACTAGCGGGGGAGAGCGGTATATCCTACAATGAGCAGTTCTTC.

The gene calls are TRBV6-1 and TRBJ2-7; D may be TRBD1 (5 bases). CDR1 and CDR2 (germline): MNHNS, SASEGT. V dropped 1 base and J dropped 2 bases, with 9 bases sitting between them. The length of the CDR3 is 14 residues. CDR3 sequence (DNA): TGTGCCAGCAGTGAAGGGTACAGGACCTACGAGCAGTACTTC. Translating gives CASSEGYRTYEQYF.